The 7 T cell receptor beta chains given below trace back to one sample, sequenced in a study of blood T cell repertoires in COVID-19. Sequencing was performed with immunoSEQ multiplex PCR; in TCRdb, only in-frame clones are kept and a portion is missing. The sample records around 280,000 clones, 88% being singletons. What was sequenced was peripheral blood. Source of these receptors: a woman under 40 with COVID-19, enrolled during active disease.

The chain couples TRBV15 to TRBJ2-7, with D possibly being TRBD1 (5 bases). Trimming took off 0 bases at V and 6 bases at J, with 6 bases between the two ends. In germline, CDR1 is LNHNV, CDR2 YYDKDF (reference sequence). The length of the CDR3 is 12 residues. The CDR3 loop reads CATSRDRVEQYF. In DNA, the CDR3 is TGTGCCACCAGCAGAGACAGGGTCGAGCAGTACTTC. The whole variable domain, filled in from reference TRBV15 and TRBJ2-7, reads DAMVIQNPRYQVTQFGKPVTLSCSQTLNHNVMYWYQQKSSQAPKLLFHYYDKDFNNEADTPDNFQSRRPNTSFCFLDIRSPGLGDTAMYLCATSRDRVEQYFGPGTRLTVT.

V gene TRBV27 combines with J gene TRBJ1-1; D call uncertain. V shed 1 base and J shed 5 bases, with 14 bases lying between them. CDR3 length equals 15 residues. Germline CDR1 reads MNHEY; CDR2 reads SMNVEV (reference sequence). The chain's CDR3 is CASSLFNPAGTEAFF. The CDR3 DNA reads TGTGCCAGCAGTTTATTTAACCCGGCGGGAACTGAAGCTTTCTTT.

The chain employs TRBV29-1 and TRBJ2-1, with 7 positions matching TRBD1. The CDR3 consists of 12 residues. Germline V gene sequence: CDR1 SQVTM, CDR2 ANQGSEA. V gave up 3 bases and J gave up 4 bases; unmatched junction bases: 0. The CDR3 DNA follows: TGCAGCGTTGAGGACAGGTACAATGAGCAGTTCTTC. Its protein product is CSVEDRYNEQFF.

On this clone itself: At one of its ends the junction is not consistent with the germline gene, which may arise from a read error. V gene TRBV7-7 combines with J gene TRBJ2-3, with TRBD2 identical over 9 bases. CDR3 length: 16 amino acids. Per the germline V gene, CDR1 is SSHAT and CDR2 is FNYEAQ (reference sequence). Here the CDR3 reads CASSFASGKETDTQYF. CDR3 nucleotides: TGTGCTAGCAGCTTCGCTAGCGGGAAGGAGACAGATACGCAGTATTTT.

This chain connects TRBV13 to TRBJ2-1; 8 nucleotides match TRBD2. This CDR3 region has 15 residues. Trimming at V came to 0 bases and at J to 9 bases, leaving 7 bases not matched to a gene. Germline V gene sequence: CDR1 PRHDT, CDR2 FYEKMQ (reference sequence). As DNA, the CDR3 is TGTGCCAGCAGCTTAGGCCGCGCGGGAGGACTTGAGCAGTTCTTC. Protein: CASSLGRAGGLEQFF. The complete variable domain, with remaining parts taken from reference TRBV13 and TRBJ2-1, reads AAGVIQSPRHLIKEKRETATLKCYPIPRHDTVYWYQQGPGQDPQFLISFYEKMQSDKGSIPDRFSAQQFSDYHSELNMSSLELGDSALYFCASSLGRAGGLEQFFGPGTRLTVL.

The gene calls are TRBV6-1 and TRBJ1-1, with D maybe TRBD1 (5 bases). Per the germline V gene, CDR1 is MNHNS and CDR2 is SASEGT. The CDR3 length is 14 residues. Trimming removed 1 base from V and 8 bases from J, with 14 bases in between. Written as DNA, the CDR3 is TGTGCCAGCAGTGAAGGTGGGGGGAATGGGGAAGCTTTCTTT. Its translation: CASSEGGGNGEAFF.

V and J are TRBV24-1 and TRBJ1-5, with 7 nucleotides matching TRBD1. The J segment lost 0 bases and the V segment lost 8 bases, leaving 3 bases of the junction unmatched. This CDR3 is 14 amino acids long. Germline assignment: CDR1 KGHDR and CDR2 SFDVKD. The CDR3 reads CATKGQYSNQPQHF. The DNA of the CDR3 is TGTGCCACCAAGGGACAGTATAGCAATCAGCCCCAGCATTTT.